Presented here are 27 T cell receptor beta chains from one specimen sequenced in a study of cytomegalovirus exposure and HLA in healthy donors. With 60 Vbeta and 13 Jbeta primers, the PCR was carried out. Repertoires were generated with immunoSEQ multiplex PCR, while TCRdb's copy carries only in-frame clones and drops some. The sample lists approximately 100,000 clones, roughly 85% occurring once. Input material: PBMCs. The receptors here all came from a woman in her thirties or forties in good health and CMV-seronegative.

Comments on this clone: One end of the junction varies from germline; a read error may be responsible. V usage is TRBV7-9 and J usage is TRBJ1-1; D is unclear. Per the germline V gene, CDR1 is SEHNR and CDR2 is FQNEAQ (reference sequence). The CDR3 totals 14 residues. The CDR3 spells CSSNALNRNTEAFF. Here the CDR3 DNA reads TGTTCCAGCAACGCTCTCAACAGGAACACTGAAGCTTTCTTT.

Here the CDR3 reads CASSPLSAGGNYEQYF. In nucleotides, the CDR3 is TGTGCCAGCTCACCACTTTCGGCAGGGGGCAACTACGAGCAGTACTTC. This chain joins TRBV18 and TRBJ2-7; 8 bases line up with TRBD1. Germline assignment: CDR1 KGHSH and CDR2 LQKENI. The ends lost 1 base at V and 3 bases at J; junction bases unmatched: 8. CDR3 length equals 16 residues.

Relative to its sample, this clone is large. The rearrangement links TRBV6-1 to TRBJ1-2; D possibly corresponds to TRBD1 (6 bases). Trimming removed 1 base from V and 9 bases from J, with 15 bases in between. Germline values: CDR1 MNHNS, CDR2 SASEGT. This CDR3 contains 14 residues. CDR3 bases: TGTGCCAGCAGTGAAGGTGGGACAAGTAGAAGCTACACCTTC. It encodes CASSEGGTSRSYTF.

The chain couples TRBV2 to TRBJ2-7; D might be TRBD1 (6 bases). Germline loops: CDR1 SNHLY, CDR2 FYNNEI. Trimming shortened V by 6 bases and J by 0 bases, and 12 bases separated the two germline ends. The CDR3 sequence is 14 residues long. CDR3 nucleotides: TGTGCCAGCAGGAAGGGGGTTAGCTCCTACGAGCAGTACTTC. Protein: CASRKGVSSYEQYF.

The chain carries TRBV11-2 and TRBJ1-2; perhaps TRBD1 as D (6 bases). CDR3 length equals 18 residues. With 3 bases removed from V and 0 bases from J, the gap between germline ends came to 20 bases. Germline-derived CDR1 and CDR2 are SGHAT and FQNNGV. The CDR3 DNA reads as TGTGCCAGCAGCTTTGGGGGGAGGGGCAGGGGTCCTAACTATGGCTACACCTTC. This gives the protein CASSFGGRGRGPNYGYTF.

This chain uses TRBV4-3 with TRBJ2-5; unclear D gene. The J call could be wrong; TRBJ2-7 is a better fit for the DNA end. The CDR3 runs to 13 residues. Germline CDR1 and CDR2: LGHNA and YSLEER. The CDR3 DNA follows: TGCGCCAGCAGCCAAGGATTAGAGTACGAGCAGTACTTC. Protein sequence: CASSQGLEYEQYF.

In its sample, this clone was seen a few times. The chain links TRBV4-3 to TRBJ2-5; 7 bases map to TRBD1. J lost 1 base, V lost 4 bases, and 9 bases had no gene match. The CDR3 spans 16 residues. Germline CDR1 is LGHNA and CDR2 is YSLEER. The CDR3 region is CASSRDFRDSQETQYF. CDR3 in DNA: TGCGCCAGCAGCCGAGACTTCCGGGACAGCCAAGAGACCCAGTACTTC.

The chain employs TRBV28 and TRBJ1-1, with a weak D call TRBD1 (6 bases). V gave up 4 bases and J gave up 0 bases, with 15 bases separating them. CDR3 length: 16 amino acids. From germline, CDR1 is MDHEN and CDR2 SYDVKM. Here the CDR3 reads CASSSAGAGVNTEAFF. DNA of the CDR3: TGTGCCAGCAGTTCCGCAGGGGCGGGAGTGAACACTGAAGCTTTCTTT.

This chain links TRBV11-2 with TRBJ1-6; tentatively, D is TRBD1 (6 bases). Germline CDR1 is SGHAT and CDR2 is FQNNGV. V was clipped by 5 bases and J by 11 bases, with 13 bases between them. CDR3 size: 13 residues. Written as DNA, the CDR3 is TGTGCCAGCAGCCCCCCCCAGGGGCCACCCCTCCACTTT. Its translation: CASSPPQGPPLHF.

The chain has TRBV27 and TRBJ1-6; 9 nucleotides match TRBD1. This CDR3 is built from 15 residues. Germline values: CDR1 MNHEY, CDR2 SMNVEV (reference sequence). Trimming removed 1 base from V and 8 bases from J; junction bases left unmatched: 3. The CDR3, as DNA: TGTGCCAGCAGTTTATACAGGGGGCGGGATTCACCCCTCCACTTT. Encoded protein: CASSLYRGRDSPLHF.

This chain connects TRBV27 to TRBJ1-6, with unresolved D. The V end lost 3 bases, the J end lost 5 bases, and 8 bases lay between the germline ends. The V gene's germline CDR1 is MNHEY and CDR2 SMNVEV (reference sequence). The CDR3 has 14 amino acids. CDR3: CASSLGGNNSPLHF. DNA for the CDR3: TGTGCCAGCAGTTTGGGAGGGAATAATTCACCCCTCCACTTT.

The V call is TRBV21-1, the J call TRBJ2-7; TRBD2, as called in the table, went unchecked against the DNA. TRBV21-1 represents a pseudogene. The CDR3 has 20 amino acids. The chain's CDR3 is CASSPHAGLAGISSTYEQYF. For the CDR3, the DNA is TGTGCCAGCAGCCCTCACGCGGGACTAGCGGGGATCAGCTCTACCTACGAGCAGTACTTC.

The rearrangement uses TRBV7-9 and TRBJ1-1; maybe TRBD1 (6 bases). Trimming left V 5 bases short and J 1 base short, with 14 bases between. This CDR3 contains 15 residues. Germline assignment: CDR1 SEHNR and CDR2 FQNEAQ (reference sequence). As DNA, the CDR3 is TGTGCCAGCAGCCTTGAGGGAGGGGGGAACACTGAAGCTTTCTTT. Protein product: CASSLEGGGNTEAFF.

The J gene is TRBJ2-7, the V gene TRBV27, with 8 bases aligning to TRBD1. The CDR3 extends over 13 amino acids. V lost 4 bases to trimming and J lost 6 bases; unmatched junction nucleotides: 5. Per germline, CDR1 MNHEY and CDR2 SMNVEV (reference sequence). CDR3 amino acids: CASSSGQAGEQYF. The CDR3 nucleotides are TGTGCCAGCAGTTCGGGACAGGCGGGCGAGCAGTACTTC.

Notes on this clone: As the CDR3 is not closed by the conserved phenylalanine or tryptophan, this likely results from a read error. The CDR3 DNA reads TGTGCCAGCATCAAAGGGCAGAGGCGGGCCTACGAGCAGTACCTC. Translated, it gives CASIKGQRRAYEQYL. The chain joins TRBV28 to TRBJ2-7, with D possibly matching TRBD2 (5 bases). V lost 7 bases, J lost 2 bases, and 18 bases lay in between. The V gene's germline CDR1 is MDHEN and CDR2 SYDVKM. This CDR3 comprises 15 residues.

The V gene is TRBV5-6, the J gene TRBJ1-5; 9 positions agree with TRBD1. Trimming at V came to 3 bases and at J to 13 bases, leaving 8 bases not matched to a gene. The CDR3 length is 13 residues. Germline loops: CDR1 SGHDT, CDR2 YYEEEE. CDR3 DNA: TGTGCCAGCAGCTCGGGACAGGGACGACCTCAGCATTTT. It is translated as CASSSGQGRPQHF. Complete variable domain (other parts from reference TRBV5-6 and TRBJ1-5): DAGVTQSPTHLIKTRGQQVTLRCSPKSGHDTVSWYQQALGQGPQFIFQYYEEEERQRGNFPDRFSGHQFPNYSSELNVNALLLGDSALYLCASSSGQGRPQHFGDGTRLSIL.

This sequence joins TRBV28 and TRBJ1-1; D is ambiguous. Germline CDR1 and CDR2: MDHEN and SYDVKM. V shed 6 bases and J shed 7 bases, with 12 bases lying between them. The length of the CDR3 is 12 residues. The CDR3 reads CASSPPGFEAFF. In DNA form, the CDR3 reads TGTGCCAGCAGCCCCCCGGGATTTGAAGCTTTCTTT. The full variable domain, completed using reference TRBV28 and TRBJ1-1, is DVKVTQSSRYLVKRTGEKVFLECVQDMDHENMFWYRQDPGLGLRLIYFSYDVKMKEKGDIPEGYSVSREKKERFSLILESASTNQTSMYLCASSPPGFEAFFGQGTRLTVV.

J is TRBJ2-1 and V is TRBV28; 8 bases are shared with TRBD1. The junction had 12 bases not matched to a gene; V was cut back by 3 bases and J by 8 bases. This CDR3 is 16 amino acids long. Germline assignment: CDR1 MDHEN and CDR2 SYDVKM. Written as DNA, the CDR3 is TGTGCCAGCAGTTTTCAGGGACAGGAAAGACGCGATGAGCAGTTCTTC. Protein sequence: CASSFQGQERRDEQFF.

With respect to this clone: Germline is not matched at one junction end, which may reflect a read error. The V gene is TRBV11-2, the J gene TRBJ2-5; TRBD2 agrees at 7 bases. Germline lookup yields CDR1 SGHAT and CDR2 FQNNGV. This CDR3 comprises 13 residues. CDR3 sequence (DNA): TGTGCCAGCAGTTCTCTGACTAGCCGAGATAAACACTTC. Translating gives CASSSLTSRDKHF. Drawing the rest from reference TRBV11-2 and TRBJ2-5, the complete variable domain is EAGVAQSPRYKIIEKRQSVAFWCNPISGHATLYWYQQILGQGPKLLIQFQNNGVVDDSQLPKDRFSAERLKGVDSTLKIQPAKLEDSAVYLCASSSLTSRDKHFGPGTRLLVL.

V gene TRBV7-2 combines with J gene TRBJ1-5; tentative D call: TRBD1 (6 bases). Germline-derived CDR1 and CDR2 are SGHTA and FQGNSA. Between the trimmed V and J ends, which lost 5 bases and 4 bases, there was a span of 18 bases. This CDR3 is built from 16 residues. CDR3 residues: CASSLQGGQQNQPQHF. As DNA, the CDR3 is TGTGCCAGCAGCCTCCAAGGCGGACAGCAGAATCAGCCCCAGCATTTT.

The CDR3 is CASSQGSFPNTEAFF. DNA of the CDR3: TGTGCCAGCAGCCAAGGTAGCTTCCCGAACACTGAAGCTTTCTTT. The chain is built from TRBV4-2 and TRBJ1-1, with D unresolved. Looked up from germline, CDR1 is LGHNA and CDR2 is YNFKEQ. This CDR3 is built from 15 residues. Trimming left V 1 base short and J 1 base short, with 10 bases between.

This chain links TRBV28 with TRBJ2-7; perhaps TRBD2 as D (6 bases). Germline assignment: CDR1 MDHEN and CDR2 SYDVKM. The V end was cut by 4 bases, the J end by 2 bases, with 24 bases between. This CDR3 has 18 amino acids. In DNA, the CDR3 is TGTGCCAGCAGTTCCCTCGTTAGCGGCAACTCTAAGCCCTACGAGCAGTACTTC. As protein: CASSSLVSGNSKPYEQYF.

The chain joins TRBV30 to TRBJ1-3; weak D call: TRBD1 (6 bases). Germline V gene sequence: CDR1 GTSNPN, CDR2 SVGIG (reference sequence). CDR3 length equals 13 residues. V lost 5 bases and J lost 0, with 8 bases in between. This chain's CDR3 is CAWQGSSGNTIYF. CDR3 bases: TGTGCCTGGCAGGGGAGCTCTGGAAACACCATATATTTT.

This clone was seen a single time. The genes are TRBV29-1 and TRBJ2-7; TRBD2 matches 8 bases. V lost 6 bases, J lost 5 bases, and 12 bases stayed unmatched. This CDR3 region has 14 residues. Germline values: CDR1 SQVTM, CDR2 ANQGSEA. The CDR3 sequence: CSVGLSGSLDEQYF. The CDR3 coding sequence is TGCAGCGTGGGGTTGAGCGGGAGTCTGGACGAGCAGTACTTC.

This clone was seen more than once but under ten times. The rearrangement links TRBV28 to TRBJ1-3; D gene unclear. Trimming shortened V by 6 bases and J by 1 base, and 7 bases separated the two germline ends. Germline assignment: CDR1 MDHEN and CDR2 SYDVKM. The CDR3 runs to 13 residues. CDR3 residues: CASSLSSGNTIYF. The CDR3, as DNA: TGTGCCAGCAGCCTCAGTTCTGGAAACACCATATATTTT.

The chain is built from TRBV28 and TRBJ2-1; 11 positions match TRBD2. CDR3 length equals 15 residues. Germline trimming cut 5 bases from V and 4 bases from J; bases unmatched to any gene: 4. In germline, CDR1 is MDHEN, CDR2 SYDVKM. This CDR3 is CASSGLAGGYNEQFF. In DNA form, the CDR3 reads TGTGCCAGCAGTGGATTAGCGGGAGGGTACAATGAGCAGTTCTTC.

The genes are TRBV19 and TRBJ2-1; 8 nucleotides align to TRBD2. The length of the CDR3 is 13 residues. Per the germline V gene, CDR1 is LNHDA and CDR2 is SQIVND (reference sequence). Trimming at V came to 10 bases and at J to 6 bases, leaving 8 bases not matched to a gene. For the CDR3, the DNA is TGTGCCACAACGCGGGGGGCGGGCAATGAGCAGTTCTTC. Encoded protein: CATTRGAGNEQFF.